The 30 T cell receptor beta chains reported below all come from one sample, sequenced in a study of vaccination effects on CD4 cells after COVID-19. Sequenced by immunoSEQ multiplex PCR; TCRdb stores in-frame clones only, minus some. Among about 45,000 clones listed, around 66% were seen once. No antigen has been identified for these receptors. Under the ViraFEST assay, PBMC were stimulated with viral peptide pools so that antigen-specific CD4+ T cells expanded. Sequencing was performed afterwards. With 10 days of culture completed, CD4+ T cells were isolated. The individual was infected with SARS-CoV-2 between March and December 2020, as confirmed by PCR. The input for sequencing was CD4+ T cells from PBMCs cultured with a peptide pool, taken before COVID-19 vaccination. The receptors stem from a human donor who had a prior SARS-CoV-2 infection.

This clone was picked up one time. The chain recombines TRBV6-5 with TRBJ1-4, with unresolved D. Germline V gene data show CDR1 as MNHEY and CDR2 as SVGAGI. CDR3 length: 14 residues. Trimming stripped 4 bases from V and 0 bases from J, with 6 bases between. The CDR3 protein is CASSSVATNEKLFF. As DNA, the CDR3 is TGTGCCAGCAGTTCGGTTGCAACTAATGAAAAACTGTTTTTT.

The chain joins TRBV5-1 to TRBJ2-7; 9 bases align to TRBD2. Germline loops: CDR1 SGHRS, CDR2 YFSETQ. Unmatched junction bases numbered 9, after V lost 4 bases and J lost 1 base. The CDR3 length is 16 residues. CDR3: CASSPSWTSDSYEQYF. The CDR3 DNA reads TGCGCCAGCAGCCCTTCGTGGACTAGCGATTCCTACGAGCAGTACTTC.

The V gene is TRBV10-3, the J gene TRBJ2-7; the D is unclear. Deletions cut 10 bases from V and 2 bases from J, with 9 bases between. The CDR3 totals 11 residues. CDR1 and CDR2 (germline): ENHRY, SYGVKD. This chain's CDR3 is CATRVAYEQYF. Written as DNA, the CDR3 is TGTGCCACAAGGGTTGCCTACGAGCAGTACTTC.

This rearrangement joins TRBV9 to TRBJ1-1, with D tentatively TRBD1 (5 bases). The CDR3 sequence is 16 residues long. Trimming stripped 0 bases from V and 0 bases from J, with 12 bases between. CDR1 and CDR2 from the germline V gene are SGDLS and YYNGEE. The CDR3 DNA is TGTGCCAGCAGCGTAGTAGACAGACCGATGAACACTGAAGCTTTCTTT. Its translation: CASSVVDRPMNTEAFF.

This chain connects TRBV6-5 to TRBJ2-5; a possible D gene is TRBD1 (6 bases). The V end was cut by 5 bases, the J end by 0 bases, with 7 bases between. The CDR3 extends over 13 amino acids. Germline-derived CDR1 and CDR2 are MNHEY and SVGAGI. The CDR3 loop is CASSRTDQETQYF. Written as DNA, the CDR3 is TGTGCCAGCAGTCGGACAGACCAAGAGACCCAGTACTTC.

J is TRBJ2-1 and V is TRBV6-6; 9 bases align to TRBD2. The CDR3 has 14 amino acids. The junction had 8 bases not matched to a gene; V was cut back by 5 bases and J by 9 bases. Germline assignment: CDR1 MNHNY and CDR2 SVGAGI (reference sequence). The CDR3 DNA reads as TGTGCCAGCAGTCCCGGGGGAGCGGGAGGTGAGCAGTTCTTC. Its protein product is CASSPGGAGGEQFF.

This clone was seen a single time. The chain links TRBV15 to TRBJ1-3; D is undetermined. CDR3 length: 15 amino acids. Germline lookup yields CDR1 LNHNV and CDR2 YYDKDF (reference sequence). V lost 0 bases and J 0 bases, leaving 6 bases between the germline ends. In DNA, the CDR3 is TGTGCCACCAGCAGAGATGTGGGCTCTGGAAACACCATATATTTT. Protein sequence: CATSRDVGSGNTIYF.

The CDR3 sequence is CASSRIGEAAEAFF. The CDR3, as DNA: TGCGCCAGCAGCCGTATCGGGGAAGCAGCTGAAGCTTTCTTT. The chain is built from TRBV5-1 and TRBJ1-1; D remains ambiguous. The CDR3 has 14 amino acids. Germline V gene sequence: CDR1 SGHRS, CDR2 YFSETQ. V gave up 4 bases and J gave up 6 bases, with 16 bases separating them.

The V gene is TRBV4-1, the J gene TRBJ2-1; D is possibly TRBD2 (6 bases). The germline V gene has CDR1 MGHRA and CDR2 YSYEKL. This CDR3 has 19 amino acids. The V end was cut by 1 base, the J end by 2 bases, with 21 bases between. In nucleotides, the CDR3 is TGCGCCAGCAGCCAAGGCCCCTTAGCCGGGAGAGACGCCTACAATGAGCAGTTCTTC. It encodes CASSQGPLAGRDAYNEQFF.

The count of this clone is one. This chain links TRBV27 with TRBJ2-7; 7 bases agree with TRBD2. Per germline, CDR1 MNHEY and CDR2 SMNVEV (reference sequence). CDR3 size: 19 residues. V trimming: 2 bases; J trimming: 9 bases; junction bases outside the gene matches: 25. The CDR3 nucleotides are TGTGCCAGCAGTTTAAGCGGCGGGAGCGGATACCTGTACTACGAGGGGCAGTACTTC. Translation gives CASSLSGGSGYLYYEGQYF.

The J gene is TRBJ2-7, the V gene TRBV5-1; D is ambiguous. Trimming removed 5 bases from V and 2 bases from J, with 11 bases in between. Germline CDR1 is SGHRS and CDR2 is YFSETQ. This CDR3 has 13 amino acids. The DNA for the CDR3 is TGCGCCAGCAGGTATAGGGATACCTACGAGCAGTACTTC. Its protein is CASRYRDTYEQYF.

The V and J genes are TRBV24-1 and TRBJ1-2; TRBD1 is a possible D gene (5 bases). V lost 2 bases to trimming and J lost 4 bases, with 22 bases between them. Germline lookup yields CDR1 KGHDR and CDR2 SFDVKD. The CDR3 spans 18 residues. CDR3 in amino acids: CATSDSGTSTIGSYGYTF. The CDR3, as DNA: TGTGCCACCAGTGATTCTGGGACCTCCACAATTGGTTCCTATGGCTACACCTTC.

This chain links TRBV6-2 or TRBV6-3 with TRBJ1-5; D ambiguous. The CDR3 has 16 amino acids. Germline V gene lookup returns CDR1 MNHEY and CDR2 SVGEGT. The ends were cut back, 6 bases at V and 3 bases at J, with 18 bases in the middle. The CDR3: CASSERYARANQPQHF. The CDR3 DNA reads TGTGCCAGCAGCGAGCGTTATGCTAGGGCCAATCAGCCCCAGCATTTT.

V gene TRBV7-9 combines with J gene TRBJ2-3, with TRBD1 as a possible D gene (6 bases). This CDR3 contains 14 residues. Germline loops: CDR1 SEHNR, CDR2 FQNEAQ (reference sequence). V was cut by 3 bases and J by 2 bases, with 9 bases left in between. The CDR3 reads CASSFEGVTDTQYF. CDR3 coding DNA: TGTGCCAGCAGCTTTGAGGGGGTCACAGATACGCAGTATTTT.

This clone was observed a handful of times. The V and J genes are TRBV5-1 and TRBJ2-5; TRBD1 agrees at 8 bases. The CDR3 extends over 16 amino acids. V lost 4 bases, J lost 4 bases, and 12 bases stayed unmatched. Germline V gene lookup returns CDR1 SGHRS and CDR2 YFSETQ. In DNA form, the CDR3 reads TGCGCCAGCAGCCGAGAGCCCCTGGACAGGGCAGAGACCCAGTACTTC. Translating it yields CASSREPLDRAETQYF.

A single count supports this clone. The rearrangement uses TRBV18 and TRBJ1-2; no definite D call. The CDR3 totals 13 residues. Germline V gene lookup returns CDR1 KGHSH and CDR2 LQKENI. Trimming left V 4 bases short and J 1 base short, with 7 bases between. CDR3 DNA: TGTGCCAGCTCACTCACTGATAACTATGGCTACACCTTC. Translating gives CASSLTDNYGYTF.

This clone was recorded a few times. The rearrangement links TRBV2 to TRBJ1-2; D unclear. The CDR3 length is 15 residues. V shed 6 bases and J shed 4 bases, with 18 bases lying between them. Germline V gene sequence: CDR1 SNHLY, CDR2 FYNNEI. The CDR3: CASRSRVRVSYGYTF. In nucleotides, the CDR3 is TGTGCCAGCAGGTCCCGAGTTAGGGTGAGCTATGGCTACACCTTC.

This chain connects TRBV24-1 to TRBJ1-4; weak D call: TRBD1 (5 bases). In germline, CDR1 is KGHDR, CDR2 SFDVKD. Trimming stripped 11 bases from V and 6 bases from J, with 21 bases between. The CDR3 covers 15 residues. CDR3 DNA sequence: TGTGCCAAAACCCGGGACCGCGGTGCGGATGAAAAACTGTTTTTT. Its protein product is CAKTRDRGADEKLFF.

This chain joins TRBV4-3 and TRBJ2-2; 10 nucleotides agree with TRBD1. V gave up 3 bases and J gave up 6 bases; unmatched junction bases: 10. Germline CDR1 is LGHNA and CDR2 is YSLEER. This CDR3 is 17 amino acids long. DNA of the CDR3: TGCGCCAGCAGCCAGATTATGGGACAGGGGTTTCCCGGGGAGCTGTTTTTT. It encodes CASSQIMGQGFPGELFF.

The genes are TRBV5-1 and TRBJ2-3; TRBD2 aligns across 7 bases. With 2 bases clipped from V and 4 bases from J, the junction kept 7 bases outside the gene matches. The CDR3 covers 15 residues. Germline CDR1 reads SGHRS; CDR2 reads YFSETQ. The CDR3 DNA follows: TGCGCCAGCAGCTTAGGCGGGAGTTCGGCAGATACGCAGTATTTT. Protein product: CASSLGGSSADTQYF.

This sequence joins TRBV6-6 and TRBJ2-7; D perhaps matches TRBD2 (5 bases). Trimming took off 4 bases at V and 0 bases at J, with 10 bases between the two ends. The CDR3 covers 14 residues. Per germline, CDR1 MNHNY and CDR2 SVGAGI (reference sequence). The CDR3 here is CASSSSGDSYEQYF. DNA for the CDR3: TGTGCCAGCAGTTCAAGCGGAGACTCCTACGAGCAGTACTTC.

The gene calls are TRBV15 and TRBJ2-3; tentative D call: TRBD2 (6 bases). There are 14 residues in the CDR3. Germline CDR1 reads LNHNV; CDR2 reads YYDKDF (reference sequence). With 9 bases removed from V and 2 bases from J, the gap between germline ends came to 15 bases. The DNA of the CDR3 is TGTGCCACAAAGAGAGGAGGGACCACAGATACGCAGTATTTT. Translating it yields CATKRGGTTDTQYF.

CDR3 loop: CASSLTLRGADTQYF. Here the CDR3 DNA reads TGCGCCAGCAGCTTGACACTTAGGGGCGCAGATACGCAGTATTTT. The chain is built from TRBV5-1 and TRBJ2-3; D may be TRBD1 (5 bases). Germline V gene data show CDR1 as SGHRS and CDR2 as YFSETQ. V shed 1 base and J shed 4 bases, with 13 bases lying between them. The CDR3 totals 15 residues.

This clone was found once. This chain uses TRBV4-1 with TRBJ1-6, with D maybe TRBD1 (5 bases). This CDR3 contains 22 residues. V lost 1 base and J lost 0, with 25 bases in between. The germline gives CDR1 MGHRA, CDR2 YSYEKL. The CDR3 nucleotides are TGCGCCAGCAGCCAAGGACTGTCCTTCCGGGACCTTAGAAGCTCCTATAATTCACCCCTCCACTTT. Protein product: CASSQGLSFRDLRSSYNSPLHF.

The sample holds a few counts of this clone. The V and J genes are TRBV14 and TRBJ1-6, with D uncertain. The CDR3 is 14 residues long. Trimming left V 1 base short and J 4 bases short, with 5 bases between. The germline gives CDR1 SGHDN, CDR2 FVKESK. CDR3 in DNA: TGTGCCAGCAGCCAAGGGCGGTATAATTCACCCCTCCACTTT. Its protein is CASSQGRYNSPLHF.

This clone was seen only once. The chain uses TRBV5-1 and TRBJ2-1, with D uncertain. The V gene's germline CDR1 is SGHRS and CDR2 YFSETQ. V shed 0 bases and J shed 4 bases, with 5 bases lying between them. The CDR3 covers 13 residues. The CDR3 coding sequence is TGCGCCAGCAGCTTGGGCGATTACAATGAGCAGTTCTTC. As protein: CASSLGDYNEQFF.

The V and J genes are TRBV9 and TRBJ2-1; D might be TRBD2 (7 bases). This CDR3 contains 19 residues. Trimming pared 3 bases from V and 0 bases from J, leaving 22 bases between. Germline V gives CDR1 SGDLS, CDR2 YYNGEE. CDR3 protein: CASSGSGTSLSSSYNEQFF. For the CDR3, the DNA is TGTGCCAGCAGCGGAAGCGGGACAAGTCTATCGAGCTCCTACAATGAGCAGTTCTTC.

This clone occurred a few times. The chain joins TRBV2 to TRBJ2-1; D is ambiguous. The CDR3 is made up of 14 amino acids. The V end lost 4 bases, the J end lost 7 bases, and 14 bases lay between the germline ends. Germline V CDR1 and CDR2: SNHLY, FYNNEI. CDR3 DNA sequence: TGTGCCAGCAGTGGGTTTGGCTCCAGTAATGAGCAGTTCTTC. Translation: CASSGFGSSNEQFF.

The rearrangement joins TRBV18 to TRBJ2-5, with TRBD2 matching over 14 bases. V was pared by 2 bases and J by 4 bases, with 3 bases of the junction left unmatched. Germline V gene lookup returns CDR1 KGHSH and CDR2 LQKENI. The CDR3 runs 16 residues. The CDR3 protein is CASSPMTSGRGETQYF. The CDR3 nucleotides read TGTGCCAGCTCACCAATGACTAGCGGGAGGGGAGAGACCCAGTACTTC. Supplemented by reference TRBV18 and TRBJ2-5, the full variable domain reads NAGVMQNPRHLVRRRGQEARLRCSPMKGHSHVYWYRQLPEEGLKFMVYLQKENIIDESGMPKERFSAEFPKEGPSILRIQQVVRGDSAAYFCASSPMTSGRGETQYFGPGTRLLVL.

Only a few counts were recorded for this clone. The chain links TRBV5-4 to TRBJ1-2, with 8 bases that match TRBD1. CDR1 SGHNT and CDR2 YYREEE come from the germline V gene (reference sequence). J gave up 4 bases and V 0 bases, and 2 bases lay outside the gene matches. CDR3 length: 14 amino acids. The CDR3 bases are TGTGCCAGCAGCTTGGGCAGGGGGCTCTATGGCTACACCTTC. This gives the protein CASSLGRGLYGYTF.